Listed here are 21 T cell receptor beta chains from one sample, sequenced in a study of Ad26.COV2.S vaccination and SARS-CoV-2 variants. Treatment noted: roughly 20 received Ad26.COV2.S at low or high dose, single or two shots; a few received placebo; per-sample allocation not given. All samples were drawn on day 63, counting from the first vaccine or placebo injection. The protocol was immunoSEQ multiplex PCR, while the TCRdb copy is restricted to in-frame clones and leaves out a portion. Here the sample spans almost 400,000 clones, 89% being singletons. The specimen comprised peripheral blood, sampled in a trial of Ad26.COV2.S vaccine versus placebo. These receptor sequences come from a person aged 18 to 65 who received the Ad26.COV2.S COVID-19 vaccine or a placebo.

This chain joins TRBV3-1 (or the pseudogene TRBV3-2) and TRBJ2-2; D is unresolved. The CDR3 runs 12 residues. Germline V gene lookup returns CDR1 LGHDT and CDR2 YNNKEL (reference sequence). V was shortened by 6 bases and J by 4 bases, with 6 bases between the two germline ends. This CDR3 is CASRRTTGELFF. The CDR3 DNA follows: TGTGCCAGCAGACGTACCACCGGGGAGCTGTTTTTT.

This clone was seen just once. The chain carries TRBV28 and TRBJ2-5; D possibly corresponds to TRBD2 (6 bases). The CDR3 is made up of 17 amino acids. The germline gives CDR1 MDHEN, CDR2 SYDVKM. The V and J ends lost 2 bases and 5 bases respectively, with 21 bases between them. DNA for the CDR3: TGTGCCAGCAGTTTACGTCTTGGGTCAGGGAGGAGGGAGACCCAGTACTTC. Amino acids: CASSLRLGSGRRETQYF.

There are a few counts of this clone. The V and J genes are TRBV5-1 and TRBJ1-5; D might be TRBD1 (5 bases). The germline V gene encodes CDR1 SGHRS and CDR2 YFSETQ. V shed 0 bases and J shed 7 bases, with 11 bases lying between them. The CDR3 loop spans 14 amino acids. CDR3: CASSLGGTSQPQHF. The DNA for the CDR3 is TGCGCCAGCAGCTTGGGGGGGACGAGCCAGCCCCAGCATTTT. Based on the CDR3 plus reference TRBV5-1 and TRBJ1-5, the full variable domain is KAGVTQTPRYLIKTRGQQVTLSCSPISGHRSVSWYQQTPGQGLQFLFEYFSETQRNKGNFPGRFSGRQFSNSRSEMNVSTLELGDSALYLCASSLGGTSQPQHFGDGTRLSIL.

The chain recombines TRBV6-1 with TRBJ2-1, with 10 bases that match TRBD1. Germline V gene lookup returns CDR1 MNHNS and CDR2 SASEGT. The CDR3 runs 18 residues. V gave up 2 bases and J gave up 4 bases; unmatched junction bases: 11. The CDR3 nucleotides are TGTGCCAGCAGTGAAACTTTAGCGGGACAGGGGTTATACAATGAGCAGTTCTTC. It specifies CASSETLAGQGLYNEQFF.

V and J are TRBV5-1 and TRBJ2-2; 10 bases agree with TRBD1. The CDR3 sequence is 15 residues long. Per germline, CDR1 SGHRS and CDR2 YFSETQ. V shed 4 bases and J 5 bases; nucleotides not matched to a gene: 5. DNA for the CDR3: TGCGCCAGCAGCACGGGACAGGGGAGAACCGGGGAGCTGTTTTTT. Its translation is CASSTGQGRTGELFF.

This chain links TRBV27 with TRBJ2-3, with D unresolved. The CDR3 extends over 14 amino acids. The V gene's germline CDR1 is MNHEY and CDR2 SMNVEV (reference sequence). The V gene lost 2 bases and the J gene lost 0 bases, with 6 bases spanning the gap. This CDR3 is CASSLGDSTDTQYF. The CDR3 DNA is TGTGCCAGCAGTTTAGGCGATAGCACAGATACGCAGTATTTT.

This clone showed up just a few times. CDR3 region: CASSTGPYNEQFF. The CDR3 DNA follows: TGCGCCAGCAGCACCGGGCCTTACAATGAGCAGTTCTTC. The chain couples TRBV5-1 to TRBJ2-1; D gene ambiguous. Trimming pared 4 bases from V and 4 bases from J, leaving 9 bases between. CDR1 and CDR2 (germline): SGHRS, YFSETQ. The CDR3 sequence is 13 residues long.

This chain links TRBV2 with TRBJ2-2; D remains unclear. The CDR3 runs to 17 residues. The germline V and J ends were trimmed by 1 base and 1 base, with 13 bases remaining between them. Germline lookup yields CDR1 SNHLY and CDR2 FYNNEI. CDR3 DNA: TGTGCCAGCAGTGAAGTCCAGCCTTTCCTGAACACCGGGGAGCTGTTTTTT. Translated: CASSEVQPFLNTGELFF.

The rearrangement uses TRBV6-5 and TRBJ2-2, with 7 bases aligning to TRBD2. The CDR3 sequence is 13 residues long. The germline V gene encodes CDR1 MNHEY and CDR2 SVGAGI. J lost 6 bases, V lost 7 bases, and 5 bases had no gene match. The CDR3 nucleotides are TGTGCCAGCATCCGGCTAGCGGCCGGGGAGCTGTTTTTT. Amino acids: CASIRLAAGELFF.

V usage is TRBV5-1 and J usage is TRBJ2-7; 7 bases are a match to TRBD2. V shed 0 bases, J shed 2 bases, and the junction held 5 bases outside the gene matches. CDR1 is SGHRS, CDR2 YFSETQ, per germline. The CDR3 is 15 residues long. The chain's CDR3 is CASSLDPSGTYEQYF. CDR3 coding DNA: TGCGCCAGCAGCTTGGATCCTAGCGGAACCTACGAGCAGTACTTC.

This sequence joins TRBV6-5 and TRBJ2-3, with D possibly TRBD2 on 6 matching bases. CDR3 size: 13 residues. Germline-derived CDR1 and CDR2 are MNHEY and SVGAGI. Trimming stripped 10 bases from V and 5 bases from J, with 16 bases between. DNA for the CDR3: TGTGCCACCTACGGGGGAGTTAGAGATACGCAGTATTTT. Translated: CATYGGVRDTQYF.

Only one count was recorded for this clone. This CDR3 reads CASSEVVLSGRATNEKLFF. The CDR3 nucleotides read TGTGCCAGCAGTGAAGTGGTCTTGAGTGGAAGGGCTACTAATGAAAAACTGTTTTTT. This rearrangement joins TRBV2 to TRBJ1-4; no clear D. The CDR3 has 19 residues. Germline V gene data show CDR1 as SNHLY and CDR2 as FYNNEI. Trimming left V 1 base short and J 2 bases short, with 20 bases between.

The chain has TRBV28 and TRBJ1-2; TRBD1 agrees at 9 bases. Germline CDR1 MDHEN, CDR2 SYDVKM. J gave up 8 bases and V 6 bases, and 7 bases lay outside the gene matches. The CDR3 has 13 amino acids. The CDR3 spells CASREQGAGGYTF. The CDR3 DNA is TGTGCCAGCAGAGAACAGGGGGCAGGAGGCTACACCTTC.

The V gene is TRBV4-3, the J gene TRBJ2-5, with D unclear. Germline V lookup: CDR1 LGHNA, CDR2 YSLEER. This CDR3 contains 13 residues. V dropped 5 bases and J dropped 2 bases, with 9 bases sitting between them. The CDR3 DNA sequence: TGCGCCAGCAGCATCGCCTCTCAAGAGACCCAGTACTTC. This translates into CASSIASQETQYF.

The rearrangement links TRBV15 to TRBJ1-1; D gene unclear. In germline, CDR1 is LNHNV, CDR2 YYDKDF (reference sequence). The V end lost 0 bases, the J end lost 8 bases, and 16 bases lay between the germline ends. This CDR3 comprises 15 residues. The CDR3 nucleotides are TGTGCCACCAGCAGAGATCATCGGCCACTAGCGGAAGCTTTCTTT. As protein: CATSRDHRPLAEAFF.

The rearrangement uses TRBV4-3 and TRBJ2-1, with 7 bases fitting TRBD2. This CDR3 is 16 amino acids long. Germline CDR1 is LGHNA and CDR2 is YSLEER. Trimming took 3 bases from V and 1 from J; bases not matched to a gene: 6. This CDR3 is CASSQGLAESYNEQFF. The CDR3 nucleotides read TGCGCCAGCAGCCAGGGCCTAGCGGAATCCTACAATGAGCAGTTCTTC.

CDR3 sequence: CASSYSILAGNYNEQFF. The CDR3 DNA is TGTGCCAGCAGTTACTCCATACTAGCGGGGAACTACAATGAGCAGTTCTTC. V is TRBV6-2 or TRBV6-3 and J is TRBJ2-1; 10 bases fit TRBD2. CDR3 length: 17 residues. J lost 3 bases, V lost 0 bases, and 5 bases had no gene match. The germline V gene encodes CDR1 MNHEY and CDR2 SVGEGT.

CDR3 nucleotides: TGTGCCACCAGTGCCCAAGCGGGAGGGTCAAAGGGGAATGAGCAGTTCTTC. The encoded protein is CATSAQAGGSKGNEQFF. V gene TRBV24-1 combines with J gene TRBJ2-1; 10 bases map to TRBD2. Germline CDR1 reads KGHDR; CDR2 reads SFDVKD. Trimming cost V 5 bases and J 7 bases; bases outside gene matches: 13. The CDR3 extends over 17 amino acids.

The chain employs TRBV5-1 and TRBJ1-3; D is perhaps TRBD1 (6 bases). V was pared by 0 bases and J by 1 base, with 11 bases between. The CDR3 extends over 16 amino acids. Germline CDR1 reads SGHRS; CDR2 reads YFSETQ. The CDR3 reads CASSLAGGGSGNTIYF. The CDR3 DNA is TGCGCCAGCAGCTTGGCTGGAGGGGGGTCTGGAAACACCATATATTTT.

The chain combines TRBV3-1 (or the pseudogene TRBV3-2) with TRBJ2-7, with 8 positions matching TRBD2. The CDR3 runs 19 residues. The trim removed 0 bases at V and 2 bases at J, leaving 15 bases unmatched. The germline CDR1 and CDR2 sequences are LGHDT and YNNKEL (reference sequence). CDR3 loop: CASSQDPSGRGPEAYEQYF. The CDR3 bases are TGTGCCAGCAGCCAAGATCCGAGCGGGAGAGGTCCGGAAGCCTACGAGCAGTACTTC.

This clone was found a few times. The genes are TRBV10-1 and TRBJ2-7; TRBD2 aligns across 12 bases. V shed 4 bases, J shed 7 bases, and the junction held 5 bases outside the gene matches. This CDR3 region has 14 residues. Germline CDR1 is WNHNN and CDR2 is SYGVQD (reference sequence). CDR3 loop: CASSAELAGGEQYF. The DNA of the CDR3 is TGCGCCAGCAGTGCGGAACTAGCGGGAGGTGAGCAGTACTTC.